This T cell receptor beta chain was profiled in a study of blood T cell repertoires in COVID-19. Study-wide background: COVID-19 samples collected from the United States, Italy and Spain covered acute and convalescent phases.

Study processing details: Nucleated cell number was recorded as an estimate derived from reference gene primer amplification. The method was immunoSEQ multiplex PCR; TCRdb's version includes in-frame clones alone and lacks a portion of them. D and trimming were read from the DNA, whereas the V and J calls and clone size are those reported in that table. This sample carries 50,000 to 80,000 clones, roughly 80% of them seen once, and the ten largest clones take approximately 15%. Patients at the Seattle site were enrolled during active infection and followed longitudinally. V was shortened by 7 bases and J by 0 bases, with 16 bases between the two germline ends. The CDR3 sequence is 16 residues long.

This sequence originates from a man in his sixties with COVID-19, enrolled during active disease. Material: peripheral blood. The rearrangement links TRBV6-7 to TRBJ1-5; D call uncertain. TRBV6-7 is recorded as an ORF, its role being uncertain. CDR3 sequence: CASTQILRDSNQPQHF. CDR3 DNA sequence: TGTGCCAGCACCCAAATTTTGAGGGATAGCAATCAGCCCCAGCATTTT.